This T cell receptor (beta chain) was sequenced in a study of low-dose radiotherapy and immunotherapy resistance in tumors. Gene-specific TRAV and TRBV primers were used for first-strand cDNA, covering alpha and beta chains. Using a constant-region primer together with a V-primer adapter, TCRs were subjected to around 20 PCR cycles of amplification. In TCRdb, the reads were re-called with MiXCR into one record per CDR3 protein. This table holds more than 7,000 distinct CDR3 sequences, approximately 57% found once. The germline V gene has CDR1 MDHEN and CDR2 SYDVKM. CDR3 length equals 12 residues. The V and J genes are TRBV28 and TRBJ2-2; D call uncertain. The TCR originated in a human donor with advanced metastatic prostate, ovarian, gallbladder or colorectal cancer (not recorded which). This table probably holds off-target reads from a library built for another chain. Here the CDR3 reads CAATGNTGELFF. The CDR3 DNA sequence: TGTGCGGCGACGGGGAACACCGGGGAGCTGTTTTTT.